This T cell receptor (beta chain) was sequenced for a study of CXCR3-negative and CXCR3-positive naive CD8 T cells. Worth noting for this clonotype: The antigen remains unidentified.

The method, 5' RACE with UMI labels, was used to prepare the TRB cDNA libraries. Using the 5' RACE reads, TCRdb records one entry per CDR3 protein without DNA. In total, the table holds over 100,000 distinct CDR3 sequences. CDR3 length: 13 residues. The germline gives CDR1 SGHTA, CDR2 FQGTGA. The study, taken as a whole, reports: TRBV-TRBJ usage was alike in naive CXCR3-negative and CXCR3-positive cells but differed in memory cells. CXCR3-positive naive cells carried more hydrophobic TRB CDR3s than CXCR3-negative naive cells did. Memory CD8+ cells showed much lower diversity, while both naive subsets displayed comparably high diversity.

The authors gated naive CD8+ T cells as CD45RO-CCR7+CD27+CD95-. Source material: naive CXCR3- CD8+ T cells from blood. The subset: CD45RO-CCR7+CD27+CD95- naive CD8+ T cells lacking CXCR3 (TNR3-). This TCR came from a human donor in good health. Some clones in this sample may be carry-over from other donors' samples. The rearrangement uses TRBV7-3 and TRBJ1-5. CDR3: CASSLGENQPQHF.